Each of the 20 T cell receptor beta chains below was sequenced from the same sample in a study of shared clonotypes between healthy human individuals. The data were produced by immunoSEQ multiplex PCR, yet TCRdb's version contains in-frame clones alone and is incomplete. The table has 2.3 million or so clones, 90% to 95% seen once. The sequenced sample consisted of naive CD4+ T cells from PBMCs. Subset meaning: CD45RA+ positively selected. Source of these receptors: a man in his late teens or twenties in good health. Some clones in this sample may be carry-over from other donors' samples.

The CDR3 protein is CASTKGTGEDGYTF. The CDR3 nucleotides read TGTGCCAGCACTAAAGGGACAGGGGAGGATGGCTACACCTTC. The chain carries TRBV9 and TRBJ1-2, with 10 positions matching TRBD1. The germline CDR1 and CDR2 sequences are SGDLS and YYNGEE. The ends lost 6 bases at V and 6 bases at J; junction bases unmatched: 8. This CDR3 is 14 amino acids long.

Regarding this clone: This sample also contains other DNA sequences that code for the same CDR3. This chain connects TRBV28 to TRBJ2-2; TRBD2 is a possible D gene (6 bases). Germline V CDR1 and CDR2: MDHEN, SYDVKM. The CDR3 spans 15 residues. Trimming left V 2 bases short and J 2 bases short, with 9 bases between. The CDR3 region has the DNA TGTGCCAGCAGTTTAGGAGGGTCAAACACCGGGGAGCTGTTTTTT. Translating it yields CASSLGGSNTGELFF.

The J gene is TRBJ1-1, the V gene TRBV7-9; D perhaps matches TRBD1 (5 bases). Germline CDR1 and CDR2: SEHNR and FQNEAQ (reference sequence). CDR3 length equals 15 residues. V lost 2 bases to trimming and J lost 0 bases, with 10 bases between them. The CDR3 DNA reads as TGTGCCAGCAGCTTATTTGGGGCCTTGAACACTGAAGCTTTCTTT. Translation gives CASSLFGALNTEAFF. Full variable domain (remainder filled in from reference TRBV7-9 and TRBJ1-1): DTGVSQNPRHKITKRGQNVTFRCDPISEHNRLYWYRQTLGQGPEFLTYFQNEAQLEKSRLLSDRFSAERPKGSFSTLEIQRTEQGDSAMYLCASSLFGALNTEAFFGQGTRLTVV.

The J gene is TRBJ1-3, the V gene TRBV5-1; D is undetermined. The CDR3 has 16 amino acids. Germline V gene data show CDR1 as SGHRS and CDR2 as YFSETQ. Trimming took off 0 bases at V and 0 bases at J, with 10 bases between the two ends. CDR3 coding DNA: TGCGCCAGCAGCTTGGAGGCGTTCTCCTCTGGAAACACCATATATTTT. This translates into CASSLEAFSSGNTIYF.

This clone was recorded a few times. The sample contains more than one DNA sequence encoding this CDR3. The chain combines TRBV28 with TRBJ1-2; the D is unclear. Germline V gene lookup returns CDR1 MDHEN and CDR2 SYDVKM. This CDR3 contains 12 residues. Trimming removed 4 bases at V and 2 bases at J, with 5 bases between. The CDR3 region is CASSSGNYGYTF. The CDR3, as DNA: TGTGCCAGCAGTTCGGGGAACTATGGCTACACCTTC.

A few counts support this clone. This sequence joins TRBV2 and TRBJ1-5, with a tentative D call TRBD1 (6 bases). The CDR3 sequence is 14 residues long. V was cut by 6 bases and J by 8 bases, with 17 bases left in between. Germline CDR1 SNHLY, CDR2 FYNNEI. As DNA, the CDR3 is TGTGCCAGCAGAGTAATGGGGGGCATGGAGCCCCAGCATTTT. It is translated as CASRVMGGMEPQHF.

The chain links TRBV6-5 to TRBJ1-2; tentatively, D is TRBD1 (5 bases). V lost 0 bases to trimming and J lost 4 bases, with 12 bases between them. The germline V gene has CDR1 MNHEY and CDR2 SVGAGI. The CDR3 consists of 15 residues. The chain's CDR3 is CASSYSRGYGYGYTF. DNA for the CDR3: TGTGCCAGCAGTTACTCGAGGGGATACGGCTATGGCTACACCTTC.

This clone has just a few counts. The V and J genes are TRBV29-1 and TRBJ2-7; unclear D gene. V gave up 2 bases and J gave up 3 bases, with 11 bases separating them. The CDR3 runs to 13 residues. CDR1 SQVTM and CDR2 ANQGSEA come from the germline V gene. The CDR3 bases are TGCAGCGTTGAACTAGACCTTGACTACGAGCAGTACTTC. It is translated as CSVELDLDYEQYF.

CDR3 region: CSVEPGDYGYTF. CDR3 sequence (DNA): TGCAGCGTTGAACCGGGGGACTATGGCTACACCTTC. The J gene is TRBJ1-2, the V gene TRBV29-1, with a weak D call TRBD1 (5 bases). The CDR3 spans 12 residues. CDR1 SQVTM and CDR2 ANQGSEA come from the germline V gene. V was clipped by 2 bases and J by 3 bases, with 7 bases between them.

Only one count was recorded for this clone. Within the sample, other DNA sequences also encode this same CDR3. V and J are TRBV2 and TRBJ1-5, with 7 nucleotides matching TRBD1. The CDR3 is made up of 15 amino acids. The V gene's germline CDR1 is SNHLY and CDR2 FYNNEI. The ends lost 4 bases at V and 2 bases at J; junction bases unmatched: 5. CDR3 DNA sequence: TGTGCCAGCAGTGTAGGGCAGGGGGGCAATCAGCCCCAGCATTTT. Translating it yields CASSVGQGGNQPQHF.

The gene calls are TRBV7-9 and TRBJ2-1; no definite D call. CDR1 and CDR2 (germline): SEHNR, FQNEAQ (reference sequence). Trimming stripped 7 bases from V and 1 base from J, with 14 bases between. CDR3 size: 15 residues. Here the CDR3 DNA reads TGTGCCAGCACCCGTGTTGGCGGATCCTACAATGAGCAGTTCTTC. It is translated as CASTRVGGSYNEQFF.

The rearrangement joins TRBV5-6 to TRBJ2-7, with a weak D call TRBD1 (5 bases). Germline values: CDR1 SGHDT, CDR2 YYEEEE. V lost 4 bases, J lost 2 bases, and 10 bases lay in between. The CDR3 has 13 residues. CDR3 amino acids: CASSPLGPYEQYF. The DNA of the CDR3 is TGTGCCAGCAGCCCCCTGGGGCCCTACGAGCAGTACTTC.

As for this clone: Other DNA sequences from this sample encode an identical CDR3 as well. This sequence joins TRBV5-1 and TRBJ1-2, with a possible D match to TRBD1 (5 bases). Per the germline V gene, CDR1 is SGHRS and CDR2 is YFSETQ. Between the trimmed V and J ends, which lost 0 bases and 2 bases, there was a span of 8 bases. The CDR3 totals 14 residues. The CDR3 protein is CASSLGTQNYGYTF. The CDR3 DNA reads as TGCGCCAGCAGCTTGGGGACACAAAACTATGGCTACACCTTC.

The chain uses TRBV7-9 and TRBJ2-3; perhaps TRBD2 as D (6 bases). Trimming removed 5 bases at V and 5 bases at J, with 11 bases between. The CDR3 totals 13 residues. Germline V gene sequence: CDR1 SEHNR, CDR2 FQNEAQ (reference sequence). The CDR3 loop reads CASSPGELDTQYF. CDR3 DNA sequence: TGTGCCAGCAGCCCGGGGGAGCTAGATACGCAGTATTTT.

The chain employs TRBV5-5 and TRBJ2-3, with 7 bases matching TRBD1. Germline V gene lookup returns CDR1 SGHKS and CDR2 YYEKEE (reference sequence). J gave up 1 base and V 4 bases, and 3 bases lay outside the gene matches. This CDR3 is 14 amino acids long. The CDR3 bases are TGTGCCAGCAGCCTCGACAGGGGCACAGATACGCAGTATTTT. Encoded protein: CASSLDRGTDTQYF.

V gene TRBV7-2 combines with J gene TRBJ2-7, with D maybe TRBD1 (5 bases). The germline V and J ends were trimmed by 5 bases and 3 bases, with 11 bases remaining between them. The germline V gene has CDR1 SGHTA and CDR2 FQGNSA. The CDR3 has 13 residues. DNA for the CDR3: TGTGCCAGCAGCAGGGGTCCTCGCTACGAGCAGTACTTC. Residues: CASSRGPRYEQYF.

The rearrangement uses TRBV18 and TRBJ2-7; 7 bases line up with TRBD1. Germline CDR1 and CDR2: KGHSH and LQKENI. This CDR3 region has 15 residues. V lost 6 bases to trimming and J lost 3 bases; unmatched junction nucleotides: 11. CDR3 sequence: CASSLTGSFGYEQYF. CDR3 nucleotide sequence: TGTGCCAGCTCCCTGACAGGGAGTTTCGGCTACGAGCAGTACTTC.

The V and J genes are TRBV11-2 and TRBJ1-4; D is unresolved. Germline V gene sequence: CDR1 SGHAT, CDR2 FQNNGV. V lost 6 bases and J lost 10, with 15 bases in between. The CDR3 totals 13 residues. The CDR3 is CASSPPSAGKLFF. The CDR3 DNA follows: TGTGCCAGCAGTCCCCCATCCGCTGGAAAACTGTTTTTT. Full variable domain (rest looked up from reference TRBV11-2 and TRBJ1-4): EAGVAQSPRYKIIEKRQSVAFWCNPISGHATLYWYQQILGQGPKLLIQFQNNGVVDDSQLPKDRFSAERLKGVDSTLKIQPAKLEDSAVYLCASSPPSAGKLFFGSGTQLSVL.

The chain links TRBV10-3 to TRBJ1-6; D uncertain. CDR1 is ENHRY and CDR2 is SYGVKD in the germline V gene. CDR3 length equals 14 residues. The germline V and J ends were trimmed by 6 bases and 7 bases, with 13 bases remaining between them. The CDR3 sequence is CAISGQEPNSPLHF. The CDR3 DNA is TGTGCCATCAGCGGGCAAGAACCCAATTCACCCCTCCACTTT.

This rearrangement joins TRBV5-1 to TRBJ2-7, with TRBD1 matching 8 bases. In germline, CDR1 is SGHRS, CDR2 YFSETQ. The V segment lost 1 base and the J segment 6 bases; nucleotides outside the gene matches: 6. The CDR3 runs 14 residues. CDR3 amino acids: CASSLIQGTGEQYF. CDR3 DNA sequence: TGCGCCAGCAGCTTGATTCAGGGGACAGGCGAGCAGTACTTC.